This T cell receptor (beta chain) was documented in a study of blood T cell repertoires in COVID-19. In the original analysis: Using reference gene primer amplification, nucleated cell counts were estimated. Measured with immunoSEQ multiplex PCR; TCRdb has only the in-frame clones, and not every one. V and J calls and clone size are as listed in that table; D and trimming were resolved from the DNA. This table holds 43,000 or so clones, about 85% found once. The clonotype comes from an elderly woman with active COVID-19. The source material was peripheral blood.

This CDR3 reads CASSSPRQSNQPQHF. The CDR3 DNA sequence: TGTGCCAGCAGCTCGCCCCGACAGAGCAATCAGCCCCAGCATTTT. This chain uses TRBV5-8 with TRBJ1-5, with D possibly being TRBD1 (5 bases). Deletions cut 3 bases from V and 1 base from J, with 11 bases between. There are 15 residues in the CDR3. Per germline, CDR1 SGHTS and CDR2 YDEGEE.